This TCR beta chain was captured by sequencing in a study of T cell repertoires in cytomegalovirus infection (dated by TCRdb to the late 2010s). Regarding the research as a whole: The HLA type of each donor mattered for the analysis, because public TCR beta signatures pointed to carriage of CMV infection along with the matching HLA type.

Deletion took 1 base off V and 1 base off J, with a span of 13 bases between the germline ends. From its cysteine to its phenylalanine, the CDR3 spans 16 amino acids. CDR3 DNA only is kept here, 48 bases in frame from base 1. CDR1 and CDR2, per the germline V gene, are SGHTA and FQGNSA. This clonotype was observed many times. This receptor's antigen is unknown. Nothing much larger sits one base from this clone, and base qualities are not available. Sequencing relied on an Illumina HiSeq 1500. TCRdb reran the public reads through fastp at Q25 and MiXCR, keeping productive beta chains. Identical CDR3 proteins give one entry, which carries the most common genes and DNA. The sample records 500,000 to 600,000 distinct CDR3 sequences, 15% to 20% of which are singletons. The ten largest clones take up roughly a quarter of the sample. The full study reports these points: The ex vivo response was dominated by HLA-C-restricted CMV-specific TCR beta clonotypes, which also provided the single most frequent clonotype in two of eight donors. Carriers of CMV infection plus the relevant HLA type were discriminated by the cumulative frequency of public TCR beta family members in the study cohort and in an independent approximately 360-donor cohort.

The TCR originated in a human donor in good health (CMV status not recorded). Some clones in this sample may be carry-over from other donors' samples. The specimen was CD8+ T cells from PBMCs. Rearrangement joined TRBV7-2 to TRBJ2-5; TRBD1 might be the D gene, on 7 matching bases. The DNA reads TGTGCCAGCAGCTTAGGGCAGGGGGGAATCCAAGAGACCCAGTACTTC. This sequence encodes CASSLGQGGIQETQYF.